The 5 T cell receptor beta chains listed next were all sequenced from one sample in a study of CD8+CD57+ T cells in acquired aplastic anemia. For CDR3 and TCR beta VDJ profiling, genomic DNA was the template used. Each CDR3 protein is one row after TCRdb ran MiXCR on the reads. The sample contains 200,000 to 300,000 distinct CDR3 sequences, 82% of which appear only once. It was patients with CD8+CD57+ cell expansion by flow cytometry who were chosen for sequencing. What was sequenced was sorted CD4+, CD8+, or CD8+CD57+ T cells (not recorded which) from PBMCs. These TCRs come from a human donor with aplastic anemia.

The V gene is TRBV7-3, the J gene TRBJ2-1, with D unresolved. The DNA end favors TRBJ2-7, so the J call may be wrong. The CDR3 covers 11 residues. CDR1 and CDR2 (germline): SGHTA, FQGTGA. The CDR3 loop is CASSLTNGQYF. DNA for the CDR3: TGTGCCAGCAGCTTAACGAATGGGCAGTACTTC.

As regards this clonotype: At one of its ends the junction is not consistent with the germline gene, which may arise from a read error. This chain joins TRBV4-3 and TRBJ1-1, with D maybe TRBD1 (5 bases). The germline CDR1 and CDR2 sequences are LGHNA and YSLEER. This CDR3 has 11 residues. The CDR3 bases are TGCACCAGCAGCAGGGTCGCTGAAGCTTTCTTT. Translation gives CTSSRVAEAFF.

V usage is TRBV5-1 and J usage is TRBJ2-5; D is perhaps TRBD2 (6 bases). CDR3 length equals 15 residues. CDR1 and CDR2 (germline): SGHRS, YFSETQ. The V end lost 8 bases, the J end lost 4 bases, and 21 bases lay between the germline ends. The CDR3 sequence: CARTLANPTIETQYF. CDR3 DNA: TGCGCCAGGACCCTAGCGAATCCGACAATAGAGACCCAGTACTTC.

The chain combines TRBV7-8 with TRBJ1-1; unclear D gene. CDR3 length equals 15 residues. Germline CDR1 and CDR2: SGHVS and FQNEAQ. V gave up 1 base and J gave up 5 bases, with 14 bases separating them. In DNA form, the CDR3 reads TGTGCCAGCAGCTTAGATGGAACAGCCGATACTGAAGCTTTCTTT. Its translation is CASSLDGTADTEAFF.

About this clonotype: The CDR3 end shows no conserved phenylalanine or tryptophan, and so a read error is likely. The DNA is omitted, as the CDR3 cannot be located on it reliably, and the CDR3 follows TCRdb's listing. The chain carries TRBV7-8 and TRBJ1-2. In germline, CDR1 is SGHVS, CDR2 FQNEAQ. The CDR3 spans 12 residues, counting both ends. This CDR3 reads CASSFGGGGYTH.